The rows below give T cell receptor beta chains drawn from one sample of a study of shared clonotypes between healthy human individuals. Sequencing was performed with immunoSEQ multiplex PCR; in TCRdb, only in-frame clones are kept and a portion is missing. The repertoire consists of around 1,900,000 clones, with around 95% occurring once and the leading ten covering about 1.7%. The sequenced material came from naive CD8+ T cells from PBMCs. These receptors came from a man aged 18 to 29 in good health. Some clones in this sample may be carry-over from other donors' samples. The CDR3 runs from the conserved cysteine through the conserved F or W. Each record gives: V gene, D gene, clone size, J gene, CDR3 protein, CDR3 DNA. The D gene is left open where the match is weak. For some rows the clone size is stated as once, few or many, or as a class when expanded; others skip it.

>TRBV7-9|.|once|TRBJ2-1
CASSPLKEAVNEQFF
TGTGCCAGCAGCCCCTTAAAGGAAGCAGTCAATGAGCAGTTCTTC
>TRBV18|TRBD2|.|TRBJ2-5
CASSPTSGYGGTQYF
TGTGCCAGCTCACCTACTAGCGGGTATGGCGGGACCCAGTACTTC
>TRBV9|.|.|TRBJ2-1
CASSPGAQYNEQFF
TGTGCCAGCAGCCCTGGGGCCCAGTACAATGAGCAGTTCTTC
>TRBV7-3|.|.|TRBJ2-3
CASSPSGGTDTQYF
TGTGCCAGCAGCCCGAGCGGTGGCACAGATACGCAGTATTTT
>TRBV2|.|.|TRBJ2-7
CASSGGTTPGYEQYF
TGTGCCAGCAGTGGCGGGACGACCCCGGGGTACGAGCAGTACTTC
>TRBV2|.|.|TRBJ1-3
CASSEGIASGNTIYF
TGTGCCAGCAGTGAAGGGATAGCCTCTGGAAACACCATATATTTT
>TRBV2|TRBD1|.|TRBJ2-3
CASTRRGQSGDTQYF
TGTGCCAGCACCCGAAGGGGACAGTCGGGGGATACGCAGTATTTT
>TRBV7-8|TRBD2|.|TRBJ2-1
CASSFKAGGFGEQFF
TGTGCCAGCAGCTTTAAAGCGGGAGGGTTCGGTGAGCAGTTCTTC
>TRBV9|.|.|TRBJ2-1
CASSPHLALTSYNEQFF
TGTGCCAGCAGCCCCCACCTTGCATTAACCTCCTACAATGAGCAGTTCTTC
>TRBV5-6|.|.|TRBJ2-7
CASSLGGDLREQYF
TGTGCCAGCAGCTTGGGAGGGGACTTACGAGAGCAGTACTTC
>TRBV10-3|TRBD1|.|TRBJ2-1
CAITQTGRNEQFF
TGTGCCATCACCCAGACAGGGCGTAATGAGCAGTTCTTC
>TRBV27|TRBD2|once|TRBJ2-1
CASSTSGSFDEQFF
TGTGCCAGCAGCACTAGCGGGAGTTTCGATGAGCAGTTCTTC
>TRBV7-2|.|.|TRBJ2-1
CASSFRDPRDNEQFF
TGTGCCAGCAGCTTCCGGGACCCAAGAGACAATGAGCAGTTCTTC
>TRBV27|.|.|TRBJ2-7
CASRSPGTYEQYF
TGTGCCAGCAGGAGTCCGGGCACCTACGAGCAGTACTTC
>TRBV13|.|once|TRBJ2-7
CASSSFSGSGYEQYF
TGTGCCAGCAGCTCCTTTTCCGGGAGTGGGTACGAGCAGTACTTC
>TRBV19|TRBD2|.|TRBJ2-7
CASSTTSGRGSPEQYF
TGTGCCAGTAGTACAACTAGCGGGAGGGGATCCCCCGAGCAGTACTTC
>TRBV29-1|.|once|TRBJ2-5
CSVESWSEETQYF
TGCAGCGTTGAATCTTGGAGCGAAGAGACCCAGTACTTC
>TRBV4-1|.|.|TRBJ1-5
CASSPLAESNQPQHF
TGCGCCAGCAGCCCTCTGGCAGAAAGCAATCAGCCCCAGCATTTT
>TRBV10-3|TRBD2|once|TRBJ2-1
CAISDGLAGAVEQFF
TGTGCCATCAGTGATGGTCTAGCGGGAGCCGTTGAGCAGTTCTTC
>TRBV28|.|.|TRBJ2-1
CASNTYNEQFF
TGTGCCAGCAATACCTACAATGAGCAGTTCTTC
>TRBV7-9|.|.|TRBJ2-2
CASSGPEKANTGELFF
TGTGCCAGCTCTGGACCCGAGAAAGCGAACACCGGGGAGCTGTTTTTT
>TRBV28|.|.|TRBJ2-7
CASSVLYEQYF
TGTGCCAGCTCCGTCCTTTACGAGCAGTACTTC
>TRBV4-2|.|.|TRBJ1-2
CASSQQDSGYGYTF
TGTGCCAGCAGCCAACAGGACAGCGGCTATGGCTACACCTTC
>TRBV20-1|.|.|TRBJ2-1
CSAEEDEQFF
TGCAGTGCCGAGGAGGACGAGCAGTTCTTC
>TRBV28|.|.|TRBJ1-5
CASSLGQGHQPQHF
TGTGCCAGCAGTTTAGGGCAGGGTCACCAGCCCCAGCATTTT
>TRBV5-4|.|.|TRBJ1-1
CASSLEQGYMAFF
TGTGCCAGCAGCTTGGAACAGGGTTACATGGCTTTCTTT
>TRBV6-1|TRBD2|.|TRBJ2-2
CASILAGEGAGELFF
TGTGCCAGCATTTTAGCGGGAGAGGGGGCCGGGGAGCTGTTTTTT
>TRBV4-3|.|.|TRBJ2-3
CASSQDATGATDTQYF
TGCGCCAGCAGCCAAGATGCAACGGGAGCCACAGATACGCAGTATTTT
>TRBV7-9|TRBD1|.|TRBJ2-7
CASSSPPGQSPSSYEQYF
TGTGCCAGCAGTAGTCCCCCGGGACAGAGTCCCAGCTCCTACGAGCAGTACTTC
>TRBV28|TRBD1|.|TRBJ2-5
CASSTPTGGEETQYF
TGTGCCAGCAGTACCCCGACAGGGGGCGAAGAGACCCAGTACTTC
>TRBV7-6|TRBD2|.|TRBJ2-1
CASSQVSGRRNEQFF
TGTGCCAGCAGCCAGGTGAGCGGGAGAAGGAATGAGCAGTTCTTC
>TRBV4-3|.|.|TRBJ2-1
CASSQDLAGIYNEQFF
TGCGCCAGCAGCCAAGATCTAGCAGGGATCTACAATGAGCAGTTCTTC
>TRBV9|.|.|TRBJ2-7
CASSPFDRVSYEQYF
TGTGCCAGCAGCCCCTTCGACAGAGTCTCCTACGAGCAGTACTTC
>TRBV29-1|.|.|TRBJ2-1
CSVEGLAERSSYNEQFF
TGCAGCGTTGAGGGGTTAGCGGAGAGGAGCTCCTACAATGAGCAGTTCTTC
>TRBV27|.|.|TRBJ1-1
CASSPFGAEAFF
TGTGCCAGCAGTCCCTTTGGGGCTGAAGCTTTCTTT
>TRBV6-5|.|once|TRBJ2-7
CASSFYPTYEQYF
TGTGCCAGCAGCTTTTACCCAACCTACGAGCAGTACTTC
>TRBV11-1|.|.|TRBJ2-5
CASSPGTGGKTQYF
TGTGCCAGCAGCCCCGGGACCGGAGGAAAGACCCAGTACTTC
>TRBV28|.|once|TRBJ2-1
CASSLLQGKVNEQFF
TGTGCCAGCAGTTTACTACAGGGAAAGGTCAATGAGCAGTTCTTC
>TRBV27|TRBD1|.|TRBJ1-1
CASRKDRGPGDTEAFF
TGTGCCAGCAGGAAGGACAGGGGACCTGGGGACACTGAAGCTTTCTTT
>TRBV27|TRBD2|.|TRBJ2-3
CASSLYGTRGSEDTQYF
TGTGCCAGCAGTTTATACGGGACTAGAGGAAGTGAAGATACGCAGTATTTT
>TRBV7-9|TRBD1|.|TRBJ2-7
CASSLMDRGGEQYF
TGTGCCAGCAGCTTAATGGACAGGGGAGGCGAGCAGTACTTC
>TRBV29-1|TRBD1|.|TRBJ2-7
CSVEHRQGTYEQYF
TGCAGCGTTGAACACCGACAGGGAACCTACGAGCAGTACTTC
>TRBV9|.|.|TRBJ1-4
CASSPGGATNEKLFF
TGTGCCAGCAGCCCCGGGGGAGCAACTAATGAAAAACTGTTTTTT
>TRBV27|.|few|TRBJ1-4
CASSRPGGEKLFF
TGTGCCAGCAGTCGGCCAGGAGGTGAAAAACTGTTTTTT
>TRBV28|TRBD1|.|TRBJ2-7
CASSLLGQQNEQYF
TGTGCCAGCAGTTTATTGGGACAGCAAAACGAGCAGTACTTC
>TRBV28|TRBD2|.|TRBJ2-2
CASIFRTSGRNTGELFF
TGTGCCAGCATTTTTAGGACTAGCGGGAGGAACACCGGGGAGCTGTTTTTT
>TRBV13|.|.|TRBJ1-1
CASSLVGGEAFF
TGTGCCAGCAGCTTAGTAGGAGGGGAAGCTTTCTTT
>TRBV9|.|.|TRBJ2-7
CASSVGGLSEQYF
TGTGCCAGCAGCGTCGGGGGTTTAAGCGAGCAGTACTTC
>TRBV7-9|.|.|TRBJ2-7
CASSLEVRVGVFSYEQYF
TGTGCCAGCAGCTTAGAGGTTCGGGTCGGGGTTTTTTCCTACGAGCAGTACTTC
>TRBV4-1|.|few|TRBJ1-1
CASSQDLGTEAFF
TGCGCCAGCAGCCAAGATCTTGGAACTGAAGCTTTCTTT
>TRBV5-4|.|once|TRBJ2-1
CASSGDLSYNEQFF
TGTGCCAGCTCCGGAGACCTCTCCTACAATGAGCAGTTCTTC
>TRBV6-5|.|.|TRBJ1-2
CASSYYEGNGYTF
TGTGCCAGCAGTTATTATGAGGGCAACGGCTACACCTTC
>TRBV5-1|TRBD1|.|TRBJ2-5
CASSGGTGGSQETQYF
TGCGCCAGCAGCGGCGGGACAGGAGGATCTCAAGAGACCCAGTACTTC
>TRBV10-2|.|.|TRBJ2-7
CASNPYRDAYEQYF
TGCGCCAGCAACCCATATCGGGATGCCTACGAGCAGTACTTC
>TRBV7-8|TRBD2|.|TRBJ2-7
CASSTGGEGSYEQYF
TGTGCCAGCAGCACTGGGGGGGAAGGATCCTACGAGCAGTACTTC
>TRBV28|.|.|TRBJ1-1
CASSLKGRNTEAFF
TGTGCCAGCAGCCTAAAGGGGCGAAACACTGAAGCTTTCTTT
>TRBV27|.|.|TRBJ2-1
CASSWGPGREQFF
TGTGCCAGCAGCTGGGGACCTGGTAGGGAGCAGTTCTTC
>TRBV5-4|.|.|TRBJ1-2
CASSLGVSAGQSYGYTF
TGTGCCAGCAGCTTAGGTGTCAGCGCGGGACAAAGCTATGGCTACACCTTC
>TRBV7-8|.|.|TRBJ1-5
CASSLEGAGRQPQHF
TGTGCCAGCAGCTTAGAAGGTGCTGGGAGACAGCCCCAGCATTTT